The 29 T cell receptor beta chains listed next were all sequenced from one sample in a study of blood T cells in healthy people across ages. Combining a sample-barcoded 5' primer with a J-beta primer mix, a second PCR ran for roughly 6 to 11 cycles. Via MiXCR, TCRdb re-called the 5' RACE reads, giving one row per CDR3 protein. The sample records more than 800,000 distinct CDR3 sequences, 25% to 30% being singletons. The sample taken for sequencing was blood. The receptor set was obtained from a woman aged 80 or over in good health.

At least ten counts were recorded for this clonotype. The V call is TRBV6-2 or TRBV6-3, the J call TRBJ2-5; 8 bases fit TRBD1. CDR1 is MNHEY, CDR2 SVGEGT, per germline. Trimming removed 10 bases from V and 5 bases from J; junction bases left unmatched: 12. CDR3 length equals 14 residues. As DNA, the CDR3 is TGTGCCATCGGCGACAGGGGACCCTGGGAGACCCAGTACTTC. It codes for CAIGDRGPWETQYF.

There are a few counts of this clonotype. The rearrangement uses TRBV6-2 or TRBV6-3 and TRBJ2-7; TRBD1 matches at 8 bases. Germline-derived CDR1 and CDR2 are MNHEY and SVGEGT. V dropped 7 bases and J dropped 2; count of bases not matched to a gene: 4. The CDR3 length is 13 residues. CDR3 sequence: CASKGTGTYEQYF. The CDR3, as DNA: TGTGCCAGCAAAGGGACAGGAACCTACGAGCAGTACTTC.

Ten or more counts support this clonotype. This chain connects TRBV7-9 to TRBJ1-6; maybe TRBD1 (5 bases). The germline V gene encodes CDR1 SEHNR and CDR2 FQNEAQ (reference sequence). Trimming pared 5 bases from V and 7 bases from J, leaving 12 bases between. This CDR3 region has 14 residues. Here the CDR3 reads CASSRGGDNSPLHF. CDR3 coding DNA: TGTGCCAGCAGCCGGGGAGGGGACAATTCACCCCTCCACTTT.

This clonotype was found many times. This chain joins TRBV20-1 and TRBJ1-4; perhaps TRBD1 as D (5 bases). The V end lost 0 bases, the J end lost 8 bases, and 16 bases lay between the germline ends. Per germline, CDR1 DFQATT and CDR2 SNEGSKA (reference sequence). CDR3 length: 15 amino acids. CDR3 nucleotide sequence: TGCAGTGCTAGAGATTGGACCGGACACCCAGAAAAACTGTTTTTT. This codes for CSARDWTGHPEKLFF.

The chain links TRBV29-1 to TRBJ1-4; D is undetermined. Trimming removed 7 bases at V and 8 bases at J, with 20 bases between. The germline gives CDR1 SQVTM, CDR2 ANQGSEA. The CDR3 is made up of 14 amino acids. CDR3 bases: TGCAGCGCCCGTACTCAACTTAGGAGGGAAAAACTGTTTTTT. It translates to CSARTQLRREKLFF.

This clonotype was detected only a few times. The gene calls are TRBV11-2 and TRBJ2-7; 10 bases are a match to TRBD2. CDR3 length: 14 residues. The J segment lost 7 bases and the V segment lost 5 bases, leaving 8 bases of the junction unmatched. Germline CDR1 reads SGHAT; CDR2 reads FQNNGV. Written as DNA, the CDR3 is TGTGCCAGCAGCGCAGCGGGGGGGCCTAATGAGCAGTACTTC. Its translation: CASSAAGGPNEQYF.

This chain joins TRBV5-1 and TRBJ2-4, with D unclear. Trimming stripped 0 bases from V and 0 bases from J, with 10 bases between. Germline loops: CDR1 SGHRS, CDR2 YFSETQ. The CDR3 extends over 16 amino acids. CDR3 nucleotide sequence: TGCGCCAGCAGCTTGGAGACATCCTTAGCCAAAAACATTCAGTACTTC. Translating it yields CASSLETSLAKNIQYF.

In its sample, this clonotype was seen many times. V and J are TRBV11-1 and TRBJ2-3; D is possibly TRBD2 (6 bases). This CDR3 has 16 amino acids. Germline-derived CDR1 and CDR2 are SGHAT and FQDESV (reference sequence). Trimming left V 9 bases short and J 6 bases short, with 25 bases between. The CDR3 is CASSRGGSPPGDTQYF. CDR3 nucleotide sequence: TGTGCCAGTAGCCGTGGGGGGTCCCCCCCCGGGGATACGCAGTATTTT.

The chain carries TRBV7-9 and TRBJ1-1, with 7 bases that match TRBD1. There are 15 residues in the CDR3. The V and J ends lost 5 bases and 1 base, in that order; junction bases with no gene match: 7. The germline CDR1 and CDR2 sequences are SEHNR and FQNEAQ (reference sequence). DNA for the CDR3: TGTGCCAGCAGCGCCCGGGACAGAGGGAACACTGAAGCTTTCTTT. Translated, it gives CASSARDRGNTEAFF.

On this clonotype: This could be a read error, since a much larger clone is one nucleotide away. The chain joins TRBV6-1 to TRBJ1-2; 8 positions match TRBD1. The CDR3 sequence is 17 residues long. The germline V gene encodes CDR1 MNHNS and CDR2 SASEGT. The CDR3 DNA sequence: TGTACCAGCATTGGGAGGACAGGGCAGCGAGGAAACTATGGCTACACCTTC. Encoded protein: CTSIGRTGQRGNYGYTF.

This clonotype was seen ten or more times. This rearrangement joins TRBV10-3 to TRBJ2-3; a weak D match, TRBD1 (5 bases). The CDR3 covers 16 residues. V shed 4 bases and J shed 1 base, with 15 bases lying between them. Germline loops: CDR1 ENHRY, CDR2 SYGVKD. CDR3 sequence (DNA): TGTGCCATCAGTGGAGGACAAAACCACGGCACAGATACGCAGTATTTT. As protein: CAISGGQNHGTDTQYF.

A remark on this clonotype: With a much larger clone just one base away, this may be a read error. The chain is built from TRBV6-2 or TRBV6-3 and TRBJ2-7; unclear D gene. The germline V gene has CDR1 MNHEY and CDR2 SVGEGT. This CDR3 has 11 residues. CDR3 DNA sequence: TGTGTCAGTGGGCCGTCCTACGAGCAGTACTTC. This encodes CVSGPSYEQYF.

The rearrangement uses TRBV6-5 and TRBJ2-1; 7 positions agree with TRBD1. The J call may be mistaken, given a closer DNA end match to TRBJ2-7. The germline V gene has CDR1 MNHEY and CDR2 SVGAGI. The CDR3 totals 14 residues. The CDR3 nucleotides read TGTGCCACATCAACCGGGACAGCCTACAATGAGCAGTACTTC. It translates to CATSTGTAYNEQYF.

CDR3 nucleotide sequence: TGTGCCAGCAGTCCACAGGCTAGCAATCAGCCCCAGCATTTT. Residues: CASSPQASNQPQHF. This chain connects TRBV27 to TRBJ1-5; a possible D gene is TRBD1 (5 bases). In germline, CDR1 is MNHEY, CDR2 SMNVEV (reference sequence). Trimming took 5 bases from V and 0 from J, leaving 8 bases between them. This CDR3 is built from 14 residues.

This clonotype has a handful of counts. The genes are TRBV30 and TRBJ1-2; 7 bases line up with TRBD1. After removal of 4 bases from V and 4 bases from J, the junction contained 9 bases not matched to a gene. This CDR3 region has 14 residues. Germline V gives CDR1 GTSNPN, CDR2 SVGIG (reference sequence). In nucleotides, the CDR3 is TGTGCCTGGACAACCTACAGGGGAGGCTATGGCTACACCTTC. This encodes CAWTTYRGGYGYTF.

As regards this clonotype: An end of the junction differs from the germline gene, which may be a read error. The chain carries TRBV7-9 and TRBJ2-3; D is perhaps TRBD2 (5 bases). This CDR3 is 13 amino acids long. Germline-derived CDR1 and CDR2 are SEHNR and FQNEAQ (reference sequence). The CDR3 region has the DNA TGTGCCAGCAGCGGAGGAGCGGCAGATGCGCAGTATTTT. Amino acids: CASSGGAADAQYF.

The chain carries TRBV6-2 or TRBV6-3 and TRBJ1-5, with D perhaps matching TRBD1 (6 bases). V was pared by 2 bases and J by 2 bases, with 19 bases between. The germline gives CDR1 MNHEY, CDR2 SVGEGT. The CDR3 has 18 residues. The CDR3 bases are TGTGCCAGCAGTTACCCTCCCCGGTCGGGGGGCGGCAATCAGCCCCAGCATTTT. Residues: CASSYPPRSGGGNQPQHF.

On this clonotype: One junction end does not reproduce the germline sequence, and a read error may be involved. The chain uses TRBV7-2 and TRBJ1-2; 8 bases are shared with TRBD1. Germline V gives CDR1 SGHTA, CDR2 FQGNSA. This CDR3 spans 14 amino acids. CDR3 sequence reads: CASSLTGGNCGYTF. CDR3 nucleotides: TGTGCCAGCAGCTTAACAGGGGGGAACTGTGGCTACACCTTC.

In this sample, this clonotype turned up many times. The V and J genes are TRBV6-2 or TRBV6-3 and TRBJ2-5; possible D gene TRBD2, 5 bases. The CDR3 totals 16 residues. The germline gives CDR1 MNHEY, CDR2 SVGEGT. V was trimmed by 2 bases and J by 2 bases, leaving 15 bases between them. The CDR3 reads CASSYIFGVRQETQYF. The CDR3 DNA follows: TGTGCCAGCAGTTACATATTCGGGGTTAGGCAAGAGACCCAGTACTTC.

The CDR3 is CASSLDAISEQYF. The CDR3 bases are TGTGCCAGCAGCTTGGATGCGATTTCCGAGCAGTACTTC. The J gene is TRBJ2-7, the V gene TRBV13; D unclear. V shed 3 bases and J shed 6 bases, with 12 bases lying between them. The CDR3 extends over 13 amino acids. From germline, CDR1 is PRHDT and CDR2 FYEKMQ (reference sequence).

This clonotype was counted many times. This chain joins TRBV7-2 and TRBJ2-3; the D call may be TRBD1 or TRBD2 (6 bases each). Germline-derived CDR1 and CDR2 are SGHTA and FQGNSA. CDR3 size: 15 residues. The V gene lost 0 bases and the J gene lost 6 bases, with 13 bases spanning the gap. As DNA, the CDR3 is TGTGCCAGCAGCTTAGCATGGGGGGCATATGATACGCAGTATTTT. Protein sequence: CASSLAWGAYDTQYF.

This chain joins TRBV6-5 and TRBJ1-2; 9 bases fit TRBD1. CDR1 MNHEY and CDR2 SVGAGI come from the germline V gene. The CDR3 covers 15 residues. After removal of 5 bases from V and 1 base from J, the junction contained 5 bases not matched to a gene. The CDR3 region has the DNA TGTGCCAGCAGTCGACAGGGGGTAGTTAACTATGGCTACACCTTC. It translates to CASSRQGVVNYGYTF.

In this sample, this clonotype turned up many times. The chain has TRBV5-1 and TRBJ2-1; possible D gene TRBD2, 5 bases. The CDR3 runs to 13 residues. Trimming left V 0 bases short and J 7 bases short, with 8 bases between. Germline-derived CDR1 and CDR2 are SGHRS and YFSETQ. The CDR3 DNA is TGCGCCAGCAGCTTGGGTAGCGCAAATGAGCAGTTCTTC. Translated, it gives CASSLGSANEQFF.

This clonotype was observed a handful of times. A much more abundant neighbour one base away suggests this may be a read error. The chain employs TRBV11-2 and TRBJ2-1; 9 nucleotides match TRBD2. The J call is in doubt because the DNA end fits TRBJ2-7 better. Germline loops: CDR1 SGHAT, CDR2 FQNNGV. The length of the CDR3 is 19 residues. Here the CDR3 reads CASSLDSASGVSSYNEQYF. In DNA, the CDR3 is TGTGCCAGCAGCTTAGATTCTGCTAGCGGGGTTAGCTCCTACAATGAGCAGTACTTC.

The sample holds many counts of this clonotype. This rearrangement joins TRBV2 to TRBJ2-5, with TRBD2 matching 7 bases. The CDR3 is made up of 11 amino acids. J gave up 12 bases and V 5 bases, and 6 bases lay outside the gene matches. Germline assignment: CDR1 SNHLY and CDR2 FYNNEI. The CDR3 sequence is CASSTRGREYF. The CDR3 coding sequence is TGTGCCAGCAGTACCCGGGGGAGGGAGTACTTC.

The chain combines TRBV7-2 with TRBJ2-5; the match to TRBD1 covers 8 bases. There are 16 residues in the CDR3. V was pared by 1 base and J by 5 bases, with 9 bases of the junction left unmatched. CDR1 is SGHTA and CDR2 is FQGNSA in the germline V gene. CDR3 residues: CASSLVPQGATETQYF. CDR3 in DNA: TGTGCCAGCAGCTTAGTCCCGCAGGGGGCGACGGAGACCCAGTACTTC.

This clonotype was detected once. This may come from a read error, since a much larger clone is one base off. The chain couples TRBV6-5 to TRBJ2-7; TRBD1 aligns across 7 bases. The CDR3 has 12 amino acids. The germline CDR1 and CDR2 sequences are MNHEY and SVGAGI. V lost 10 bases and J lost 2; bases outside the gene matches: 5. DNA of the CDR3: TGTGCCAAATCCGGGACAGCCTACGAGCAGTACTTC. Translated, it gives CAKSGTAYEQYF.

This clonotype was recorded at least ten times. This chain joins TRBV6-6 and TRBJ2-3, with TRBD2 as a possible D gene (6 bases). Germline V gene sequence: CDR1 MNHNY, CDR2 SVGAGI (reference sequence). V was clipped by 6 bases and J by 3 bases, with 19 bases between them. The CDR3 spans 16 residues. CDR3 loop: CASRQTSSGRTDTQYF. The CDR3 DNA sequence: TGTGCCAGCAGACAGACTAGTTCAGGAAGGACAGATACGCAGTATTTT.

In this sample, this clonotype turned up a few times. The chain couples TRBV20-1 to TRBJ2-3, with D perhaps matching TRBD1 or TRBD2 (5 bases each). CDR3 size: 14 residues. CDR1 and CDR2 from the germline V gene are DFQATT and SNEGSKA (reference sequence). V lost 3 bases to trimming and J lost 2 bases, with 12 bases between them. The CDR3 loop is CSARGTSSTDTQYF. CDR3 nucleotides: TGCAGTGCTAGGGGGACCTCCTCCACAGATACGCAGTATTTT.